This passage covers 29 T cell receptor beta chains from one sample sequenced in a study of blood T cells in healthy people across ages. Primers used in a second PCR of about 6 to 11 cycles were a sample-barcoded 5' primer and a J-beta primer mix. TCRdb used MiXCR to reprocess the 5' RACE reads, holding one entry per CDR3 protein. This sample yields over 1,500,000 distinct CDR3 sequences, of which approximately 50% are seen a single time; roughly 2.1% belongs to the top ten. The specimen was blood. These receptors were taken from a woman in her thirties or forties in good health.

This sequence joins TRBV28 and TRBJ2-5; 8 nucleotides match TRBD1. There are 17 residues in the CDR3. J lost 2 bases, V lost 8 bases, and 16 bases had no gene match. Germline values: CDR1 MDHEN, CDR2 SYDVKM. The CDR3 region has the DNA TGTGCCAGCCACCCCACCCGGGGCAGGGGGCAACAAGAGACCCAGTACTTC. It specifies CASHPTRGRGQQETQYF.

The chain links TRBV20-1 to TRBJ2-7; 7 bases are a match to TRBD1. The germline V gene encodes CDR1 DFQATT and CDR2 SNEGSKA (reference sequence). The trim removed 1 base at V and 0 bases at J, leaving 6 bases unmatched. The CDR3 consists of 15 residues. The CDR3 here is CSARALNRGSYEQYF. CDR3 sequence (DNA): TGCAGTGCTAGAGCCCTAAACAGGGGCTCCTACGAGCAGTACTTC.

CDR3 amino acids: CASSLGDRQYYGYTF. The CDR3 DNA reads TGTGCCAGCAGTTTAGGAGACAGACAATACTATGGCTACACCTTC. The rearrangement uses TRBV12-3 or TRBV12-4 and TRBJ1-2; D perhaps matches TRBD1 (5 bases). Trimming pared 1 base from V and 3 bases from J, leaving 12 bases between. The CDR3 runs to 15 residues.

J is TRBJ1-1 and V is TRBV12-3 or TRBV12-4; D remains unclear. Between the trimmed V and J ends, which lost 2 bases and 4 bases, there was a span of 11 bases. This CDR3 is 14 amino acids long. The CDR3: CASSLQGPGTEAFF. The CDR3 DNA is TGTGCCAGCAGTTTACAAGGGCCGGGCACTGAAGCTTTCTTT.

The chain combines TRBV9 with TRBJ1-6; perhaps TRBD1 as D (5 bases). This CDR3 spans 16 amino acids. CDR1 and CDR2 from the germline V gene are SGDLS and YYNGEE. Trimming took 8 bases from V and 5 from J, leaving 20 bases between them. Written as DNA, the CDR3 is TGTGCCAGTACGCCTGGACGGGGACTGGATAATTCACCCCTCCACTTT. It translates to CASTPGRGLDNSPLHF.

Points on this clonotype: A single base separates this from a much larger clone, so it may be a read error. V and J are TRBV10-3 and TRBJ2-7; D may be TRBD2 (6 bases). The CDR3 is made up of 14 amino acids. In germline, CDR1 is ENHRY, CDR2 SYGVKD. V gave up 2 bases and J gave up 0 bases, with 8 bases separating them. In nucleotides, the CDR3 is TGTGCCATCAGTGAGGCGGGGATCTCCTACGAGCAGTACTTC. Its protein product is CAISEAGISYEQYF.

Notes on this clonotype: Since a much larger clone is just one base distant, this may be a read error. This chain connects TRBV11-1 to TRBJ2-3, with D unresolved. V was pared by 1 base and J by 2 bases, with 13 bases between. The CDR3 has 16 amino acids. Germline values: CDR1 SGHAT, CDR2 FQDESV (reference sequence). The CDR3 reads CASSLDGEGLTDTQYF. DNA of the CDR3: TGTGCCAGCAGCTTAGACGGTGAAGGTCTCACAGATACGCAGTATTTT.

This chain joins TRBV6-6 and TRBJ2-3; D is tentatively TRBD1 or TRBD2 (6 bases each). V dropped 8 bases and J dropped 1 base, with 19 bases sitting between them. Germline CDR1 reads MNHNY; CDR2 reads SVGAGI (reference sequence). The CDR3 is 16 residues long. The CDR3 sequence is CASEGGRTTGTDTQYF. CDR3 nucleotide sequence: TGTGCCAGCGAGGGGGGCCGAACCACTGGCACAGATACGCAGTATTTT.

This chain connects TRBV3-1 to TRBJ2-1, with TRBD2 identical over 9 bases. Trimming took 0 bases from V and 9 from J; bases not matched to a gene: 9. The germline V gene encodes CDR1 LGHDT and CDR2 YNNKEL (reference sequence). The CDR3 totals 16 residues. CDR3 sequence reads: CASSQDPSAGGGEQFF. The CDR3, as DNA: TGTGCCAGCAGCCAAGATCCATCAGCGGGGGGTGGTGAGCAGTTCTTC.

This clonotype was seen a few times. The V call is TRBV4-2, the J call TRBJ2-4, with D perhaps TRBD2 (5 bases). The V gene's germline CDR1 is LGHNA and CDR2 YNFKEQ. The length of the CDR3 is 16 residues. The V gene lost 1 base and the J gene lost 0 bases, with 10 bases spanning the gap. CDR3: CASSQGGFIAKNIQYF. CDR3 nucleotide sequence: TGTGCCAGCAGCCAAGGAGGGTTTATAGCCAAAAACATTCAGTACTTC.

The V call is TRBV12-3 or TRBV12-4, the J call TRBJ2-6; the D is unclear. The V end lost 3 bases, the J end lost 3 bases, and 3 bases lay between the germline ends. CDR3 size: 13 residues. The CDR3 region is CASSFYGANVLTF. The CDR3, as DNA: TGTGCCAGCAGTTTCTATGGGGCCAACGTCCTGACTTTC.

The chain links TRBV6-6 to TRBJ1-3, with D hard to call. Germline values: CDR1 MNHNY, CDR2 SVGAGI (reference sequence). Trimming shortened V by 6 bases and J by 0 bases, and 12 bases separated the two germline ends. The CDR3 length is 15 residues. CDR3 in amino acids: CASRYQADSGNTIYF. The CDR3 nucleotides read TGTGCCAGCAGGTACCAGGCAGACTCTGGAAACACCATATATTTT.

This clonotype was seen more than once but under ten times. The chain recombines TRBV29-1 with TRBJ1-2; TRBD1 might be the D (5 bases). Trimming pared 7 bases from V and 0 bases from J, leaving 12 bases between. The CDR3 sequence is 13 residues long. Looked up from germline, CDR1 is SQVTM and CDR2 is ANQGSEA. As DNA, the CDR3 is TGCAGCGGGGGACGGGAAACTAACTATGGCTACACCTTC. As protein: CSGGRETNYGYTF.

The chain carries TRBV6-5 and TRBJ2-5; 9 bases map to TRBD1. Germline V gene data show CDR1 as MNHEY and CDR2 as SVGAGI. The CDR3 spans 15 residues. Trimming took 2 bases from V and 4 from J; bases not matched to a gene: 5. CDR3 sequence reads: CASSYRATGGETQYF. For the CDR3, the DNA is TGTGCCAGCAGTTACCGTGCGACAGGGGGAGAGACCCAGTACTTC.

This chain uses TRBV7-2 with TRBJ2-3, with D perhaps matching TRBD2 (5 bases). Deletions cut 4 bases from V and 4 bases from J, with 12 bases between. This CDR3 contains 14 residues. Germline V gene lookup returns CDR1 SGHTA and CDR2 FQGNSA. The DNA for the CDR3 is TGTGCCAGCAGCTCCACCCTACTAGCAGATACGCAGTATTTT. Translated, it gives CASSSTLLADTQYF.

There are a few counts of this clonotype. This chain joins TRBV5-1 and TRBJ2-5, with D tentatively TRBD2 (7 bases). There are 17 residues in the CDR3. Germline CDR1 and CDR2: SGHRS and YFSETQ. Trimming stripped 4 bases from V and 5 bases from J, with 24 bases between. The CDR3 here is CASSQTARTRGEETQYF. The CDR3 coding sequence is TGCGCCAGCAGCCAGACCGCTCGGACTAGGGGGGAGGAGACCCAGTACTTC.

This clonotype has just a few counts. This chain uses TRBV7-2 with TRBJ2-3; the match to TRBD1 covers 9 bases. The CDR3 runs 15 residues. Trimming at V came to 3 bases and at J to 2 bases, leaving 3 bases not matched to a gene. Germline values: CDR1 SGHTA, CDR2 FQGNSA. CDR3 protein: CASSFSQGATDTQYF. The CDR3 DNA is TGTGCCAGCAGCTTTTCACAGGGGGCCACAGATACGCAGTATTTT.

This clonotype was found a few times. The chain uses TRBV10-3 and TRBJ2-3, with D maybe TRBD1 (6 bases). The CDR3 is made up of 13 amino acids. CDR1 and CDR2 from the germline V gene are ENHRY and SYGVKD. V lost 8 bases and J lost 2, with 11 bases in between. The CDR3 DNA reads as TGTGCCATCGGGGGCGGGTTCACAGATACGCAGTATTTT. Protein sequence: CAIGGGFTDTQYF.

This clonotype appeared once. V and J are TRBV20-1 and TRBJ1-3; the D is unclear. Looked up from germline, CDR1 is DFQATT and CDR2 is SNEGSKA (reference sequence). The V gene lost 6 bases and the J gene lost 3 bases, with 6 bases spanning the gap. CDR3 size: 11 residues. DNA of the CDR3: TGCAGTGCCCGGAATGGAAACACCATATATTTT. This encodes CSARNGNTIYF.

The V call is TRBV27, the J call TRBJ1-4; TRBD1 matches 9 bases. Germline trimming cut 6 bases from V and 11 bases from J; bases unmatched to any gene: 10. The CDR3 consists of 14 residues. Germline lookup yields CDR1 MNHEY and CDR2 SMNVEV (reference sequence). CDR3: CASSLTGGAGKLFF. The CDR3 DNA follows: TGTGCCAGCAGCCTAACAGGGGGCGCAGGGAAACTGTTTTTT.

This clonotype has a single count. The rearrangement joins TRBV5-4 to TRBJ2-1; D might be TRBD2 (7 bases). The CDR3 consists of 15 residues. Per the germline V gene, CDR1 is SGHNT and CDR2 is YYREEE (reference sequence). With 3 bases removed from V and 7 bases from J, the gap between germline ends came to 17 bases. In DNA, the CDR3 is TGTGCCAGCAGCTCCCGGAAGGGAGGGGGGAATGAGCAGTTCTTC. Translated: CASSSRKGGGNEQFF.

This clonotype occurred a few times. The gene calls are TRBV6-5 and TRBJ2-3; no reliable D call. Germline V gene data show CDR1 as MNHEY and CDR2 as SVGAGI. The CDR3 is 13 residues long. Trimming pared 7 bases from V and 6 bases from J, leaving 14 bases between. This CDR3 reads CASTSLLGDTQYF. The CDR3 DNA reads as TGTGCCAGCACCTCCCTTTTGGGTGATACGCAGTATTTT.

J is TRBJ2-6 and V is TRBV4-3, with D perhaps matching TRBD1 (6 bases). The CDR3 runs to 23 residues. Trimming took 0 bases from V and 0 from J, leaving 27 bases between them. CDR1 and CDR2 (germline): LGHNA, YSLEER. CDR3 protein: CASSQDLLGASLVMSSGANVLTF. The CDR3 nucleotides read TGCGCCAGCAGCCAAGATCTCTTGGGGGCCAGTCTGGTTATGAGCTCTGGGGCCAACGTCCTGACTTTC.

The V gene is TRBV5-1, the J gene TRBJ2-3, with unresolved D. Trimming pared 0 bases from V and 6 bases from J, leaving 11 bases between. CDR3 length: 14 amino acids. Per germline, CDR1 SGHRS and CDR2 YFSETQ. The CDR3 sequence: CASSLEQIWDTQYF. CDR3 nucleotide sequence: TGCGCCAGCAGCTTGGAACAGATCTGGGATACGCAGTATTTT. The full variable domain, in which reference TRBV5-1 and TRBJ2-3 provide the parts outside the CDR3, is KAGVTQTPRYLIKTRGQQVTLSCSPISGHRSVSWYQQTPGQGLQFLFEYFSETQRNKGNFPGRFSGRQFSNSRSEMNVSTLELGDSALYLCASSLEQIWDTQYFGPGTRLTVL.

The J gene is TRBJ2-5, the V gene TRBV20-1; D is undetermined. The CDR3 totals 14 residues. V was pared by 6 bases and J by 1 base, with 15 bases between. In germline, CDR1 is DFQATT, CDR2 SNEGSKA (reference sequence). CDR3 bases: TGCAGTGCCTCTCCGCTCTCGGGCCAAGAGACCCAGTACTTC. Its protein product is CSASPLSGQETQYF.

For this clonotype: Compared with germline, one end of the junction differs, possibly owing to a read error. CDR3 loop: CVSSLGNEQFF. CDR3 in DNA: TGTGTCAGCAGCTTAGGCAATGAGCAGTTCTTC. The V call is TRBV7-8, the J call TRBJ2-1; D unclear. Germline-derived CDR1 and CDR2 are SGHVS and FQNEAQ. This CDR3 has 11 residues. Supplemented by reference TRBV7-8 and TRBJ2-1, the full variable domain reads GAGVSQSPRYKVAKRGQDVALRCDPISGHVSLFWYQQALGQGPEFLTYFQNEAQLDKSGLPSDRFFAERPEGSVSTLKIQRTQQEDSAVYLCVSSLGNEQFFGPGTRLTVL.

The CDR3 DNA follows: TGCGCCAGCAGCTTGGCCCTCGCCACAGGGGTAGAGACCCAGTACTTC. It encodes CASSLALATGVETQYF. This chain uses TRBV5-1 with TRBJ2-5; TRBD1 matches at 7 bases. Germline values: CDR1 SGHRS, CDR2 YFSETQ. The V gene end was trimmed by 0 bases and the J gene end by 4 bases; junction bases not matched to a gene: 9. This CDR3 has 16 residues. Variable domain in full (rest from reference TRBV5-1 and TRBJ2-5): KAGVTQTPRYLIKTRGQQVTLSCSPISGHRSVSWYQQTPGQGLQFLFEYFSETQRNKGNFPGRFSGRQFSNSRSEMNVSTLELGDSALYLCASSLALATGVETQYFGPGTRLLVL.

This clonotype was picked up one time. V is TRBV7-8 and J is TRBJ1-1, with 10 bases identical to TRBD1. This CDR3 comprises 15 residues. After removal of 7 bases from V and 1 base from J, the junction contained 6 bases not matched to a gene. Germline V gene data show CDR1 as SGHVS and CDR2 as FQNEAQ. The CDR3: CASIPGQGSNTEAFF. CDR3 nucleotide sequence: TGTGCCAGCATCCCGGGACAGGGGTCGAACACTGAAGCTTTCTTT. The full variable domain, in which reference TRBV7-8 and TRBJ1-1 provide the parts outside the CDR3, is GAGVSQSPRYKVAKRGQDVALRCDPISGHVSLFWYQQALGQGPEFLTYFQNEAQLDKSGLPSDRFFAERPEGSVSTLKIQRTQQEDSAVYLCASIPGQGSNTEAFFGQGTRLTVV.

This rearrangement joins TRBV5-1 to TRBJ1-2, with a possible D match to TRBD1 (6 bases). The CDR3 has 15 residues. Germline lookup yields CDR1 SGHRS and CDR2 YFSETQ. V was cut by 4 bases and J by 6 bases, with 19 bases left in between. CDR3 loop: CASSRNREWSDGYTF. In DNA form, the CDR3 reads TGCGCCAGCAGCCGAAACAGGGAGTGGAGTGATGGCTACACCTTC.